Only a few counts were recorded for the clone carrying this T cell receptor (beta chain). The antigen is unknown. TCRdb passed the RACE reads through MiXCR, listing each CDR3 protein once. The sample shows a few hundred thousand distinct CDR3 sequences, about 5% of them seen only once. Trimming at V came to 6 bases and at J to 5 bases, leaving 11 bases not matched to a gene. CDR3 size: 14 residues. The germline CDR1 and CDR2 sequences are DFQATT and SNEGSKA (reference sequence). The data are from a study of human T cells and chemical hapten exposure. Overall study results and limits: While controls formed fewer of them, expanded TCRs formed significantly more large CDR3 similarity clusters. Patch test score was positively correlated with the counts of TCRs that had expanded at PT1.

Specified time point: pre-sensitization, week 0. Regarding treatment: therapeutic diphenylcyclopropenone sensitization with weekly scalp DPC. In every case, blood was obtained before the patch test was applied. The sequence was obtained from a woman between 18 and 29 years old with alopecia areata. Some clones in this sample may be carry-over from other donors' samples. This chain links TRBV20-1 with TRBJ2-7, with 9 nucleotides matching TRBD1. The source was whole blood, collected in connection with sensitization to the hapten diphenylcyclopropenone (DPC). CDR3 nucleotide sequence: TGCAGTGCCGGCGGGGACAGGGAGGTCCACGAGCAGTACTTC. Amino acids: CSAGGDREVHEQYF.